The 17 T cell receptor beta chains presented below share a single source sample, sequenced in a study of beta chain features in type 1 diabetes. No antigens are known for them. Study-level findings and limits: Shortening that was moderate but significant affected the TCRB CDR3s of Type 1 diabetes patients in all four CD4+ subsets.

Reverse transcribing all isolated RNA meant expressed TCRB transcripts were sequenced. The repertoire was sequenced with immunoSEQ multiplex PCR; TCRdb's copy has only in-frame clones and lacks some. The table lists more than 200,000 clones, about a sixth of them singletons. Sequenced input: naive CD4+ T cells from blood. The receptor set was obtained from a man aged 30 to 45 with type 1 diabetes.

This clone was counted a few times. V usage is TRBV6-7 and J usage is TRBJ2-5; 10 bases are a match to TRBD2. TRBV6-7 is assigned to the ORF class and has an uncertain function. The J segment lost 3 bases and the V segment lost 8 bases, leaving 3 bases of the junction unmatched. This CDR3 contains 13 residues. The CDR3 spells CASELAGKETQYF. The DNA of the CDR3 is TGTGCCAGCGAACTAGCGGGAAAAGAGACCCAGTACTTC.

This chain links TRBV14 with TRBJ2-3, with 9 nucleotides matching TRBD2. Germline values: CDR1 SGHDN, CDR2 FVKESK. V gave up 4 bases and J gave up 5 bases; unmatched junction bases: 7. The CDR3 is 15 residues long. This CDR3 reads CASSPRLAVGDTQYF. In DNA form, the CDR3 reads TGTGCCAGCAGCCCCCGACTAGCGGTAGGAGATACGCAGTATTTT.

This chain connects TRBV30 to TRBJ2-7, with unresolved D. CDR1 and CDR2 from the germline V gene are GTSNPN and SVGIG (reference sequence). The CDR3 consists of 14 residues. Trimming cost V 0 bases and J 4 bases, with 13 bases left between them. CDR3 region: CAWSVAGPPYEQYF. CDR3 DNA sequence: TGTGCCTGGAGTGTAGCAGGCCCCCCTTACGAGCAGTACTTC.

The chain is built from TRBV7-2 and TRBJ2-2; 7 bases are a match to TRBD2. J lost 6 bases, V lost 5 bases, and 12 bases had no gene match. CDR3 length: 16 amino acids. Germline V gene lookup returns CDR1 SGHTA and CDR2 FQGNSA. CDR3 sequence: CASSTSPTSAPGELFF. In DNA form, the CDR3 reads TGTGCCAGCAGCACCTCCCCTACTAGCGCGCCCGGGGAGCTGTTTTTT. Drawing the rest from reference TRBV7-2 and TRBJ2-2, the complete variable domain is GAGVSQSPSNKVTEKGKDVELRCDPISGHTALYWYRQSLGQGLEFLIYFQGNSAPDKSGLPSDRFSAERTGGSVSTLTIQRTQQEDSAVYLCASSTSPTSAPGELFFGEGSRLTVL.

This clone came up a few times. The chain combines TRBV9 with TRBJ2-3; maybe TRBD1 (6 bases). CDR1 and CDR2 (germline): SGDLS, YYNGEE. CDR3 size: 15 residues. V lost 4 bases and J 2 bases, leaving 14 bases between the germline ends. DNA of the CDR3: TGTGCCAGCAGCCTACGGATGGGGGCCACAGATACGCAGTATTTT. Its protein is CASSLRMGATDTQYF.

This clone has only a few counts. V gene TRBV29-1 combines with J gene TRBJ2-7, with a weak D call TRBD1 (5 bases). Trimming cost V 4 bases and J 2 bases, with 15 bases left between them. The germline CDR1 and CDR2 sequences are SQVTM and ANQGSEA. The CDR3 totals 14 residues. The CDR3 DNA reads TGCAGCGTTGCGTGGCAGGGTCGGCCCTACGAGCAGTACTTC. This encodes CSVAWQGRPYEQYF.

In this sample, this clone turned up a few times. This chain connects TRBV28 to TRBJ2-7; TRBD1 aligns across 9 bases. Germline loops: CDR1 MDHEN, CDR2 SYDVKM. The V and J ends lost 6 bases and 3 bases, in that order; junction bases with no gene match: 9. The CDR3 is 15 amino acids. The CDR3 DNA reads as TGTGCCAGCAGCTTTGCCGGGACAGGGAACTACGAGCAGTACTTC. This gives the protein CASSFAGTGNYEQYF.

This clone was observed a handful of times. This chain uses TRBV30 with TRBJ2-1; a possible D gene is TRBD2 (5 bases). This CDR3 is 14 amino acids long. Per the germline V gene, CDR1 is GTSNPN and CDR2 is SVGIG (reference sequence). V was clipped by 2 bases and J by 6 bases, with 14 bases between them. The CDR3 DNA is TGTGCCTGGAGTCTACTTCCCGGGGTCAATGAGCAGTTCTTC. Its protein product is CAWSLLPGVNEQFF.

The chain combines TRBV9 with TRBJ1-1; D perhaps matches TRBD1 (5 bases). The V gene's germline CDR1 is SGDLS and CDR2 YYNGEE. V lost 0 bases and J 0 bases, leaving 9 bases between the germline ends. The CDR3 runs to 15 residues. CDR3 residues: CASSVATGMNTEAFF. In nucleotides, the CDR3 is TGTGCCAGCAGCGTAGCTACAGGAATGAACACTGAAGCTTTCTTT.

J is TRBJ1-5 and V is TRBV23-1, with D perhaps TRBD1 (5 bases). TRBV23-1 is an ORF, with its function uncertain. This CDR3 contains 16 residues. Trimming removed 0 bases at V and 4 bases at J, with 13 bases between. In DNA, the CDR3 is TGCGCCAGCAGTCAATCCTCCAGGGTATGGAATCAGCCCCAGCATTTT. It codes for CASSQSSRVWNQPQHF.

The chain uses TRBV30 and TRBJ1-2; D call uncertain. Trimming cost V 2 bases and J 4 bases, with 5 bases left between them. The germline CDR1 and CDR2 sequences are GTSNPN and SVGIG (reference sequence). The CDR3 covers 11 residues. CDR3 sequence: CAWSNSYGYTF. The CDR3 DNA reads TGTGCCTGGAGTAACAGCTATGGCTACACCTTC. Together with reference TRBV30 and TRBJ1-2, the CDR3 gives the full variable domain: SQTIHQWPATLVQPVGSPLSLECTVEGTSNPNLYWYRQAAGRGLQLLFYSVGIGQISSEVPQNLSASRPQDRQFILSSKKLLLSDSGFYLCAWSNSYGYTFGSGTRLTVV.

J is TRBJ2-4 and V is TRBV7-9, with D perhaps TRBD1 (5 bases). Looked up from germline, CDR1 is SEHNR and CDR2 is FQNEAQ (reference sequence). Trimming took off 6 bases at V and 0 bases at J, with 12 bases between the two ends. This CDR3 has 15 residues. CDR3 coding DNA: TGTGCCAGCAGTGCGACAGCGCTAGCCAAAAACATTCAGTACTTC. It is translated as CASSATALAKNIQYF.

Turning to this clone: Other DNA sequences of this sample code for an identical CDR3. The chain uses TRBV7-9 and TRBJ2-3; no definite D call. Germline V gives CDR1 SEHNR, CDR2 FQNEAQ (reference sequence). The CDR3 is made up of 12 amino acids. The V gene lost 1 base and the J gene lost 6 bases, with 5 bases spanning the gap. In DNA form, the CDR3 reads TGTGCCAGCAGCTTAGAATCGGATACGCAGTATTTT. It is translated as CASSLESDTQYF.

This sequence joins TRBV29-1 and TRBJ2-5; 9 positions agree with TRBD1. CDR1 is SQVTM, CDR2 ANQGSEA, per germline. J lost 5 bases, V lost 7 bases, and 8 bases had no gene match. This CDR3 is built from 13 residues. CDR3 amino acids: CSAPGQGYETQYF. CDR3 bases: TGCAGCGCCCCCGGACAGGGGTACGAGACCCAGTACTTC.

The chain links TRBV4-1 to TRBJ2-1, with 13 bases identical to TRBD2. In germline, CDR1 is MGHRA, CDR2 YSYEKL. The CDR3 covers 16 residues. V shed 6 bases, J shed 3 bases, and the junction held 5 bases outside the gene matches. The CDR3 DNA reads TGCGCCAGCAGGAAGACTAGCGGGAGGCTCTACAATGAGCAGTTCTTC. Residues: CASRKTSGRLYNEQFF.

In regard to this clone: Other DNA sequences in this sample translate to the same CDR3. V gene TRBV30 combines with J gene TRBJ1-5, with a possible D match to TRBD1 (5 bases). Germline CDR1 is GTSNPN and CDR2 is SVGIG (reference sequence). The CDR3 sequence is 13 residues long. V lost 0 bases and J 5 bases, leaving 8 bases between the germline ends. The CDR3 nucleotides read TGTGCCTGGAGTGTACAAGGGGATCAGCCCCAGCATTTT. As protein: CAWSVQGDQPQHF.

This clone was counted only a few times. J is TRBJ2-7 and V is TRBV19, with unresolved D. The V end was cut by 6 bases, the J end by 0 bases, with 9 bases between. Germline values: CDR1 LNHDA, CDR2 SQIVND (reference sequence). The CDR3 spans 13 residues. This CDR3 reads CASRTRSSYEQYF. The CDR3 DNA follows: TGTGCCAGTAGGACGCGGAGCTCCTACGAGCAGTACTTC. The variable domain in full, completed from reference TRBV19 and TRBJ2-7, reads DGGITQSPKYLFRKEGQNVTLSCEQNLNHDAMYWYRQDPGQGLRLIYYSQIVNDFQKGDIAEGYSVSREKKESFPLTVTSAQKNPTAFYLCASRTRSSYEQYFGPGTRLTVT.